The 19 T cell receptor beta chains below come from one sample, sequenced in a study of blood T cells in healthy people across ages (dated by TCRdb to between 2015 and 2017). The library was made by 5' RACE. The instrument was an Illumina HiSeq 2500. A second PCR of roughly 6 to 12 cycles was performed with a sample-barcoded 5' primer and a J-beta primer mix. TCRdb reprocessed the public reads (quality trimming at Q25 with fastp, clone calling with MiXCR) and kept in-frame beta chains. Under each unique CDR3 protein, matching rows form one entry showing the most common genes and DNA. This sample has 1.2 million to 1.5 million distinct CDR3 sequences in its table, and roughly 60% of those were observed once. The ten largest clones add up to over 5.5% of the sample. The material sequenced was blood. The receptors come from a man between 18 and 35 years old in good health.

The rearrangement links TRBV3-1 to TRBJ2-5; D is perhaps TRBD2 (6 bases). Germline V gives CDR1 LGHDT, CDR2 YNNKEL (reference sequence). CDR3 length: 14 amino acids. Trimming shortened V by 3 bases and J by 1 base, and 9 bases separated the two germline ends. CDR3: CASSHGTLQETQYF. CDR3 coding DNA: TGTGCCAGCAGCCACGGGACTCTCCAAGAGACCCAGTACTTC.

This clonotype was counted between two and nine times. The CDR3 nucleotides read TGTGCCAGCAGCGTAGCTGGAGCCCACCATGGCTACACCTTC. Amino acid sequence: CASSVAGAHHGYTF. J is TRBJ1-2 and V is TRBV9, with unresolved D. The ends were cut back, 0 bases at V and 6 bases at J, with 12 bases in the middle. The CDR3 runs to 14 residues. From germline, CDR1 is SGDLS and CDR2 YYNGEE.

The chain combines TRBV12-3 or TRBV12-4 with TRBJ1-1, with a tentative D call TRBD1 (5 bases). CDR3 size: 16 residues. Deletions cut 4 bases from V and 1 base from J, with 16 bases between. CDR3 nucleotides: TGTGCCAGCAGTTCATCGGTTTTGGGGCGGAACACTGAAGCTTTCTTT. Its translation: CASSSSVLGRNTEAFF.

The V gene is TRBV5-1, the J gene TRBJ1-2; 8 nucleotides line up with TRBD1. Germline loops: CDR1 SGHRS, CDR2 YFSETQ. J was trimmed by 7 bases and V by 4 bases; bases with no gene match: 9. This CDR3 spans 14 amino acids. The CDR3 nucleotides read TGCGCCAGCAGCCCGGGCGCAGGGGGCTCTGGCTACACCTTC. Encoded protein: CASSPGAGGSGYTF.

The genes are TRBV28 and TRBJ2-5, with D perhaps given as TRBD1 or TRBD2 (5 bases each). The ends were cut back, 7 bases at V and 11 bases at J, with 23 bases in the middle. The CDR3 totals 14 residues. CDR1 is MDHEN and CDR2 is SYDVKM in the germline V gene. CDR3 sequence (DNA): TGTGCCAGCACCGACGAGGGGCGTATCGATGAGCAGTACTTC. Translation gives CASTDEGRIDEQYF.

The chain couples TRBV6-1 to TRBJ2-1; 10 bases fit TRBD2. The CDR3 consists of 14 residues. Trimming removed 8 bases from V and 8 bases from J; junction bases left unmatched: 9. Germline V gene data show CDR1 as MNHNS and CDR2 as SASEGT. The CDR3 here is CASALAGASYEQFF. Written as DNA, the CDR3 is TGTGCCAGCGCCCTAGCGGGAGCTAGCTATGAGCAGTTCTTC.

DNA of the CDR3: TGTGCCAGCAACGTTCACCCCGGAGGGTCTGCGGTAGGCTCACCCCTCCACTTT. This encodes CASNVHPGGSAVGSPLHF. V and J are TRBV2 and TRBJ1-6; D is ambiguous. The CDR3 spans 18 residues. Trimming took 7 bases from V and 10 from J, leaving 29 bases between them. The germline V gene has CDR1 SNHLY and CDR2 FYNNEI.

This clonotype was picked up a small number of times. The V call is TRBV6-5, the J call TRBJ2-7; 11 bases agree with TRBD2. There are 14 residues in the CDR3. J gave up 12 bases and V 6 bases, and 13 bases lay outside the gene matches. From germline, CDR1 is MNHEY and CDR2 SVGAGI. CDR3 coding DNA: TGTGCCAGCAGCCTCGGGACTAGCGGAGACCTATTGTACTTC. It is translated as CASSLGTSGDLLYF.

J is TRBJ1-2 and V is TRBV25-1; no reliable D call. Trimming pared 3 bases from V and 4 bases from J, leaving 9 bases between. This CDR3 spans 13 amino acids. Germline V gene data show CDR1 as MGHDK and CDR2 as SYGVNS. The CDR3 here is CASSDAESYGYTF. CDR3 DNA: TGTGCCAGCAGTGACGCAGAGTCCTATGGCTACACCTTC.

This clonotype was seen a handful of times. The rearrangement joins TRBV25-1 to TRBJ1-1; D not certain. The CDR3 is 14 amino acids. The V gene's germline CDR1 is MGHDK and CDR2 SYGVNS. V shed 4 bases and J shed 1 base, with 10 bases lying between them. DNA for the CDR3: TGTGCCAGCAGTGCAGAAGGGAAGAACACTGAAGCTTTCTTT. Translating it yields CASSAEGKNTEAFF.

This clonotype was picked up a small number of times. V and J are TRBV6-2 or TRBV6-3 and TRBJ2-7, with D possibly being TRBD1 (5 bases). V dropped 6 bases and J dropped 2 bases, with 14 bases sitting between them. The CDR3 covers 14 residues. Germline loops: CDR1 MNHEY, CDR2 SVGEGT. CDR3 DNA: TGTGCCAGCAGAAGATTGGGGCAGGCCTACGAGCAGTACTTC. It codes for CASRRLGQAYEQYF.

This CDR3 reads CASRRTSGGVAQFF. The CDR3 nucleotides are TGTGCCAGCAGACGGACTAGCGGGGGGGTTGCGCAGTTCTTC. The V gene is TRBV2, the J gene TRBJ2-1, with 15 bases lining up with TRBD2. This CDR3 has 14 residues. V lost 6 bases and J lost 12; bases outside the gene matches: 6. Germline CDR1 is SNHLY and CDR2 is FYNNEI.

V and J are TRBV19 and TRBJ2-1; 10 bases line up with TRBD1. The CDR3 loop spans 15 amino acids. The germline CDR1 and CDR2 sequences are LNHDA and SQIVND (reference sequence). The V gene end was trimmed by 4 bases and the J gene end by 4 bases; junction bases not matched to a gene: 4. This CDR3 is CASSTGTGDYNEQFF. CDR3 in DNA: TGTGCCAGTAGTACTGGGACAGGGGATTACAATGAGCAGTTCTTC.

This clonotype was counted only a few times. The rearrangement uses TRBV20-1 and TRBJ2-4, with TRBD2 matching 10 bases. From germline, CDR1 is DFQATT and CDR2 SNEGSKA (reference sequence). The V segment lost 2 bases and the J segment 8 bases; nucleotides outside the gene matches: 9. CDR3 length equals 15 residues. CDR3 bases: TGCAGTGCTAGAATCCCCGGGACTAGCGTTGACATTCAGTACTTC. This translates into CSARIPGTSVDIQYF.

V and J are TRBV9 and TRBJ2-4, with D hard to call. The CDR3 loop spans 16 amino acids. Germline CDR1 reads SGDLS; CDR2 reads YYNGEE. The V gene lost 2 bases and the J gene lost 6 bases, with 18 bases spanning the gap. The CDR3 DNA reads TGTGCCAGCAGCGTCCCCCTCGGTGAACCTCTAAACATTCAGTACTTC. This gives the protein CASSVPLGEPLNIQYF.

The chain links TRBV6-5 to TRBJ2-6; TRBD1 aligns across 9 bases. The length of the CDR3 is 14 residues. Unmatched junction bases numbered 6, after V lost 2 bases and J lost 13 bases. Germline CDR1 is MNHEY and CDR2 is SVGAGI. In DNA, the CDR3 is TGTGCCAGCAGTTACAGTCAGGACAGGGGAGTCCTGACTTTC. This sequence encodes CASSYSQDRGVLTF.

The V call is TRBV6-1, the J call TRBJ1-2; D possibly corresponds to TRBD1 (6 bases). CDR1 and CDR2 from the germline V gene are MNHNS and SASEGT. V was cut by 6 bases and J by 4 bases, with 15 bases left in between. The length of the CDR3 is 14 residues. This CDR3 reads CASRLETGGYGYTF. The CDR3, as DNA: TGTGCCAGCAGACTTGAGACAGGCGGCTATGGCTACACCTTC.

The V gene is TRBV28, the J gene TRBJ2-4, with a tentative D call TRBD1 (5 bases). The J call could be wrong; TRBJ2-7 is a better fit for the DNA end. Germline V lookup: CDR1 MDHEN, CDR2 SYDVKM. This CDR3 is 14 amino acids long. This CDR3 reads CASSLGRVHYEQYF. CDR3 coding DNA: TGTGCCAGCAGTTTGGGCAGGGTACACTACGAGCAGTACTTC.

The chain employs TRBV4-3 and TRBJ1-5, with TRBD1 as a possible D gene (5 bases). Germline loops: CDR1 LGHNA, CDR2 YSLEER. Trimming pared 4 bases from V and 6 bases from J, leaving 10 bases between. This CDR3 comprises 13 residues. CDR3 in amino acids: CASSPRVSQPQHF. The CDR3 nucleotides are TGCGCCAGCAGCCCCAGGGTTAGTCAGCCCCAGCATTTT.